The rows below give T cell receptor beta chains drawn from one sample of a study of blood T cell repertoires in COVID-19. Data came from immunoSEQ multiplex PCR; TCRdb stores just in-frame clones and leaves some out. This sample yields fewer than 250,000 clones, of which approximately 84% are seen a single time; 2.5% to 3.5% belongs to the top ten. Sequencing was done on a sample of PBMCs or T cells enriched from blood (not recorded which). The receptors originated from a woman aged 25-40 years who had recovered from COVID-19. The CDR3 runs from the conserved cysteine through the conserved F or W. Fields, in order: clone size, D gene, V gene, J gene, CDR3 DNA, CDR3 protein. A D gene is named only where the DNA matches it firmly. A row's size may be missing; if present it is once, few, many or a size class.

>.|TRBD1|TRBV6-1|TRBJ2-5
TGTGCCAGCAGTGAAGCCTCATACAGGGGAGAGACCCAGTACTTC
CASSEASYRGETQYF
>.|.|TRBV7-9|TRBJ1-6
TGTGCCAGCAGCCGTCTAGATAATTCACCCCTCCACTTT
CASSRLDNSPLHF
>many|TRBD1|TRBV16|TRBJ1-5
TGTGCCAGCAGCCGTGGGACAGGGGGAAGCAATCAGCCCCAGCATTTT
CASSRGTGGSNQPQHF
>.|TRBD2|TRBV11-3|TRBJ2-3
TGTGCCAGCAGCCAGGTAGCGGGGAGCACAGATACGCAGTATTTT
CASSQVAGSTDTQYF
>.|.|TRBV3-1/TRBV3-2|TRBJ1-1
TGTGCCAGCCGGGGGGGGCTACGTCTAGGGAACACTGAAGCTTTCTTT
CASRGGLRLGNTEAFF
>.|.|TRBV28|TRBJ2-2
TGTGCCAGCAGTTTAGGGGGCGACGGGGAGCTGTTTTTT
CASSLGGDGELFF
>.|TRBD1|TRBV19|TRBJ1-1
TGTGCCAGTAGTGTGGACAGGGACACTGAAGCTTTCTTT
CASSVDRDTEAFF
>.|.|TRBV5-1|TRBJ2-1
TGCGCCAGCAGCGCGGGACAGCATTACAATGAGCAGTTCTTC
CASSAGQHYNEQFF
>.|.|TRBV28|TRBJ1-1
TGTGCCAGCAGTTTGAGTCAGGGAATGAACACTGAAGCTTTCTTT
CASSLSQGMNTEAFF
>few|.|TRBV27|TRBJ2-2
TGTGCCAGCAGTCTCTCGAGGAACACCGGGGAGCTGTTTTTT
CASSLSRNTGELFF
>.|TRBD1|TRBV6-5|TRBJ1-1
TGTGCCAGCAGTTCCCGGGACAGCCTTCCGAACACTGAAGCTTTCTTT
CASSSRDSLPNTEAFF
>.|.|TRBV28|TRBJ2-2
TGTGCCAGCAGTTTGATAAAGGGAGGCAGAGAGGAGCTGTTTTTT
CASSLIKGGREELFF
>few|TRBD2|TRBV3-1/TRBV3-2|TRBJ2-1
TGTGCCAGCAGCCCCGGACTAGCGGGAGGTCTTGAGCAGTTCTTC
CASSPGLAGGLEQFF
>.|TRBD2|TRBV7-3|TRBJ2-2
TGTGCCAGCAGCTTAATTGCGGGAGGAATGGACACCGGGGAGCTGTTTTTT
CASSLIAGGMDTGELFF
>.|TRBD2|TRBV28|TRBJ2-3
TGTGCCAGCAGTTCCGGGACTAGCGGGGGGGCTAGCACAGATACGCAGTATTTT
CASSSGTSGGASTDTQYF
>.|TRBD1|TRBV6-2/TRBV6-3|TRBJ1-1
TGTGCCAGCAGTCTAAGACAGGGGAACACTGAAGCTTTCTTT
CASSLRQGNTEAFF
>.|TRBD1|TRBV11-2|TRBJ2-7
TGTGCCAGCAGCTTAAGGCAGGGGGCCCACGAGCAGTACTTC
CASSLRQGAHEQYF
>.|TRBD2|TRBV9|TRBJ2-3
TGTGCCAGCAGCGTACCTAGCGGGGGGGGCCGAGGGGATACGCAGTATTTT
CASSVPSGGGRGDTQYF
>.|.|TRBV28|TRBJ1-2
TGTGCCAGCAGTTTGGGCGCAGCCCGGGGTGGCTACACCTTC
CASSLGAARGGYTF
>.|.|TRBV18|TRBJ2-7
TGTGCCAGCTCACCCGGACAGCATGCCTACGAGCAGTACTTC
CASSPGQHAYEQYF